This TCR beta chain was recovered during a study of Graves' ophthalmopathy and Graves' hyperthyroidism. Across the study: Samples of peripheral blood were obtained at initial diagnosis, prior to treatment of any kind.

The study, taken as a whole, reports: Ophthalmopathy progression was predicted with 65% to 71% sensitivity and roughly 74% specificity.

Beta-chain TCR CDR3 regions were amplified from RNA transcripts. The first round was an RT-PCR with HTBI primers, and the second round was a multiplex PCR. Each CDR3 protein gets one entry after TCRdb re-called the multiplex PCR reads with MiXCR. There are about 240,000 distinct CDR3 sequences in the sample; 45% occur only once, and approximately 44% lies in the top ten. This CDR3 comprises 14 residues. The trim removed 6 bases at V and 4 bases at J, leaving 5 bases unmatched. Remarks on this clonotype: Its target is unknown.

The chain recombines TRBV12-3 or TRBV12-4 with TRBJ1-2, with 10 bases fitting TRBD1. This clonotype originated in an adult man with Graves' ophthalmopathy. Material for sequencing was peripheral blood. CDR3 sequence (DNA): TGTGCCAGCAGCACGGACAGGGGGATCTATGGCTACACCTTC. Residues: CASSTDRGIYGYTF.